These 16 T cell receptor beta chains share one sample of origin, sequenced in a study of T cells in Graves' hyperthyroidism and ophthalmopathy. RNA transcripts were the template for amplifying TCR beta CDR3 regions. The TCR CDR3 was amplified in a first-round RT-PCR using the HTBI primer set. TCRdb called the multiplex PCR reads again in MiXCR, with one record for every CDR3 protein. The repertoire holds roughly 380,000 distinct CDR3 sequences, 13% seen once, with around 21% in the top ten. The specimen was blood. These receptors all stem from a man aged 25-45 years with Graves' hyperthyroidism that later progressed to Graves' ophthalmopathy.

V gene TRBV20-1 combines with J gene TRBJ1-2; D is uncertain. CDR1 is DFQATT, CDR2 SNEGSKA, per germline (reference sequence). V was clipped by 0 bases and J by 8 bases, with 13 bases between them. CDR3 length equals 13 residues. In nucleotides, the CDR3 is TGCAGTGCTAGAGATTGGAAAGGCGGGGGCTACACCTTC. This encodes CSARDWKGGGYTF.

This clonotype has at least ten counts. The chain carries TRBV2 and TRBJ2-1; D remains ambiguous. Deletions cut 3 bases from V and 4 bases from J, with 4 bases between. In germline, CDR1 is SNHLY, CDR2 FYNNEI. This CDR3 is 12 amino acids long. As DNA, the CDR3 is TGTGCCAGCAGTGAGAGGTACAATGAGCAGTTCTTC. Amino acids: CASSERYNEQFF.

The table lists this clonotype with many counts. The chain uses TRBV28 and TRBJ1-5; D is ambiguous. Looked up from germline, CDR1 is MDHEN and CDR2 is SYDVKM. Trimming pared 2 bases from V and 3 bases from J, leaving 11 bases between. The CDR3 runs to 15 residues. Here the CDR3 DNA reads TGTGCCAGCAGTTTAAGCAGGTATACCAATCAGCCCCAGCATTTT. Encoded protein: CASSLSRYTNQPQHF.

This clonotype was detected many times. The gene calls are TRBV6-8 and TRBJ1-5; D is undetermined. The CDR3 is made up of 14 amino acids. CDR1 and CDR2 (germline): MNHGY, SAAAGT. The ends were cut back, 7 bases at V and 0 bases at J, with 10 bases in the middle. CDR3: CASKQYYSNQPQHF. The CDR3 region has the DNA TGTGCCAGCAAGCAGTATTATAGCAATCAGCCCCAGCATTTT.

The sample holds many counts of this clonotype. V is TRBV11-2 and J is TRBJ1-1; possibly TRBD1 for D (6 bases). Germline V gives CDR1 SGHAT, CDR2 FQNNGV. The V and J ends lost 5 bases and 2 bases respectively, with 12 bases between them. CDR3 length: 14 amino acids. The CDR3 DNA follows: TGTGCCAGCAGCCCGACAGGTGGTAACACTGAAGCTTTCTTT. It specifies CASSPTGGNTEAFF.

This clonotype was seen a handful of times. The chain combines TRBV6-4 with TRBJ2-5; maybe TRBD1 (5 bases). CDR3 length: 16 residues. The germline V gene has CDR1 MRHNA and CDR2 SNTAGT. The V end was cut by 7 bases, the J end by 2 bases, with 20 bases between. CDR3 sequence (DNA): TGTGCCAGCATGACCTTCGGGCAGGGTCGACAAGAGACCCAGTACTTC. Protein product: CASMTFGQGRQETQYF.

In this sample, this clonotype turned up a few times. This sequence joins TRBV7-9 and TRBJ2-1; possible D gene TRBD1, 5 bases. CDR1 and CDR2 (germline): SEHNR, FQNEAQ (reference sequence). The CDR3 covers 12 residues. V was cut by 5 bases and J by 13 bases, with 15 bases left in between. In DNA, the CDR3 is TGTGCCAGCAGCCCGGCAGGGTCCTTCCAGTTCTTC. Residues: CASSPAGSFQFF.

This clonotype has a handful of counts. CDR3 bases: TGTGCCAGCAACACAGGGGAGCACCCAGTCAATTCACCCCTCCACTTT. As protein: CASNTGEHPVNSPLHF. The V call is TRBV6-1, the J call TRBJ1-6; 7 nucleotides align to TRBD1. This CDR3 spans 16 amino acids. J gave up 7 bases and V 7 bases, and 13 bases lay outside the gene matches. From germline, CDR1 is MNHNS and CDR2 SASEGT.

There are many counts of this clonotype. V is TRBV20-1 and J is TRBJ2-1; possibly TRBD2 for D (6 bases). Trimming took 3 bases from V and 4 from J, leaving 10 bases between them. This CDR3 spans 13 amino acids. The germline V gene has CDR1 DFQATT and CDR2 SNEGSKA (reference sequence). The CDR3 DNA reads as TGCAGTGCTAGCGGAGGGACGTACAATGAGCAGTTCTTC. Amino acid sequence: CSASGGTYNEQFF.

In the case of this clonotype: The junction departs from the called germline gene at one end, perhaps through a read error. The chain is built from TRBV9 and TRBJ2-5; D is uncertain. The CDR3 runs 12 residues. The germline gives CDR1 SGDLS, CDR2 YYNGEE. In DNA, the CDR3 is TGTGCCAGCGGCGTCTCTCAAGAGACCCAGTACTTC. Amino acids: CASGVSQETQYF.

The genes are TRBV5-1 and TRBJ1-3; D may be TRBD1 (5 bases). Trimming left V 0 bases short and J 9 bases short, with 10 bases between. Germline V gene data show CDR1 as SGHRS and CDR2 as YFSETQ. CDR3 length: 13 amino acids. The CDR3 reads CASSLEGPSTIYF. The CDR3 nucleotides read TGCGCCAGCAGCTTGGAGGGACCGAGCACCATATATTTT.

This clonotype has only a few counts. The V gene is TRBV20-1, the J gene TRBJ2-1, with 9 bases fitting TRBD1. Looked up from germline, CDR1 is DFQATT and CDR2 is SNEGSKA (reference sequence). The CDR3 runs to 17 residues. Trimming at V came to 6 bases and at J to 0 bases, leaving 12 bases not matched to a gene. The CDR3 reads CSASGTGFMGSYNEQFF. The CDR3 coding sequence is TGCAGTGCGTCCGGGACAGGGTTTATGGGCTCCTACAATGAGCAGTTCTTC.

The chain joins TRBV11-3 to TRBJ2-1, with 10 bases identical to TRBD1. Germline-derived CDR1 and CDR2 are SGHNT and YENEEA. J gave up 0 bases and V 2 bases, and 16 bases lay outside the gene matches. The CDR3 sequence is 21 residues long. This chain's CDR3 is CASSLNTRTGGFTSSYNEQFF. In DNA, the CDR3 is TGTGCCAGCAGCTTAAATACTAGGACAGGGGGTTTTACCAGCTCCTACAATGAGCAGTTCTTC.

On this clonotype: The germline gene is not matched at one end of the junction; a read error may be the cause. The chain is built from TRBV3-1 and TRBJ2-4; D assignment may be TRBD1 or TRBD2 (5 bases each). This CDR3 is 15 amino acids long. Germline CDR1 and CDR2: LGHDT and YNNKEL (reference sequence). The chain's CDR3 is CASGQTPGPKNIQYF. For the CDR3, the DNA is TGTGCCAGCGGCCAAACACCGGGACCAAAAAACATTCAGTACTTC.

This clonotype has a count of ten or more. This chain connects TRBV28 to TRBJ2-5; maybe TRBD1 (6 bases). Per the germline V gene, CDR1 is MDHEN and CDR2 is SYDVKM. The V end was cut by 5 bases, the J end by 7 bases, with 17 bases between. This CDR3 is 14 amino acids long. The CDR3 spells CASSPGQILGTQYF. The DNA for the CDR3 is TGTGCCAGCAGTCCAGGACAGATCCTGGGGACCCAGTACTTC.

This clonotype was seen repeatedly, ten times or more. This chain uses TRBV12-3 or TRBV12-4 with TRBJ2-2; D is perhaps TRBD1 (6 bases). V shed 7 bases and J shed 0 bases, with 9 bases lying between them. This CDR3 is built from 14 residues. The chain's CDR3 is CASIDRTNTGELFF. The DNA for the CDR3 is TGTGCCAGCATCGACAGGACGAACACCGGGGAGCTGTTTTTT.